This TCR beta chain comes out of a study of CD4 T cells in relation to SARS-CoV-2 and coronaviruses. Across the study: After 10 days of antigen culture, PBMC TCR beta CDR3s were sequenced.

The data were produced by immunoSEQ multiplex PCR, yet TCRdb's version contains in-frame clones alone and is incomplete. Of more than 25,000 clones listed, approximately 76% were seen once; the top ten hold roughly 14%. Unexposed donor CD4+ T cells date from about 2011-2018, before the COVID-19 pandemic. After about 11 days of culture, CD4+ T cells were isolated. Concerning this clone: Antigen specificity is unknown.

The CDR3 loop spans 14 amino acids. Germline V gene sequence: CDR1 SGDLS, CDR2 YYNGEE. J lost 5 bases, V lost 4 bases, and 4 bases had no gene match. Study-wide points: Around 60% of donors had memory CD4+ clonotypes crossrecognizing SARS-CoV-2 and common cold coronavirus spike. This crossreactivity analysis covered spike protein alone, no other viral proteins.

The TCR was taken from a human donor in good health. This chain connects TRBV9 to TRBJ1-5, with 9 bases identical to TRBD1. The material sequenced was CD4+ T cells from PBMCs, cultured in vitro. In DNA, the CDR3 is TGTGCCAGCAGCCGAGGACAGGGGCATCAGCCCCAGCATTTT. Protein product: CASSRGQGHQPQHF.